What follows are 4 T cell receptor beta chains derived from one specimen sequenced in a study of blood T cell repertoires in COVID-19. TCRdb's table, derived via immunoSEQ multiplex PCR, lists solely in-frame clones and lacks some. Among some 160,000 clones listed, roughly 91% were seen once. The sequenced sample was peripheral blood. These receptors were collected from a man between 18 and 29 years old with COVID-19, enrolled during active disease.

CDR3 amino acids: CASSQGANSNQPQHF. In DNA form, the CDR3 reads TGCGCCAGCAGCCAAGGAGCTAATAGCAATCAGCCCCAGCATTTT. This chain links TRBV4-1 with TRBJ1-5; no reliable D call. This CDR3 comprises 15 residues. Per germline, CDR1 MGHRA and CDR2 YSYEKL. V was trimmed by 1 base and J by 0 bases, leaving 7 bases between them.

The genes are TRBV11-1 and TRBJ1-1, with 7 bases lining up with TRBD1. V was clipped by 7 bases and J by 1 base; unmatched bases: 6. Germline values: CDR1 SGHAT, CDR2 FQDESV (reference sequence). CDR3 length equals 14 residues. The CDR3 DNA reads TGTGCCAGCACGAGGGGGCTGGAGAACACTGAAGCTTTCTTT. Translating gives CASTRGLENTEAFF.

This chain uses TRBV5-6 with TRBJ2-1, with D hard to call. V lost 4 bases and J lost 8, with 13 bases in between. The CDR3 runs to 13 residues. Germline CDR1 and CDR2: SGHDT and YYEEEE. CDR3 protein: CASSVLRWDEQFF. The CDR3 region has the DNA TGTGCCAGCAGCGTCCTGAGGTGGGATGAGCAGTTCTTC.

The chain links TRBV3-1 (or the pseudogene TRBV3-2) to TRBJ2-3; TRBD2 is a possible D gene (6 bases). With 2 bases removed from V and 0 bases from J, the gap between germline ends came to 9 bases. This CDR3 spans 15 amino acids. Germline V gives CDR1 LGHDT, CDR2 YNNKEL (reference sequence). The CDR3 bases are TGTGCCAGCAGCCAATGGGGGGAGAGCACAGATACGCAGTATTTT. It encodes CASSQWGESTDTQYF.